This T cell receptor beta chain is from a study of OX40 agonist ivuxolimab in advanced cancers. TCRdb's copy holds only in-frame clones and misses some; the assay was immunoSEQ multiplex PCR. The sample consists of some 70,000 clones, roughly nine tenths of them appearing once. V was pared by 3 bases and J by 4 bases, with 4 bases of the junction left unmatched. The CDR3 is 14 amino acids. Per the germline V gene, CDR1 is SGHRS and CDR2 is YFSETQ. The J gene is TRBJ1-2, the V gene TRBV5-1, with 9 bases lining up with TRBD1. This sequence originates from an adult with an advanced solid tumor such as melanoma, head and neck, liver or kidney cancer. Material: CD4+ or CD8+ T cells sorted from blood, obtained in a trial of the OX40 agonist ivuxolimab. Here the CDR3 DNA reads TGCGCCAGCAGCTATGGGACAGGGAGCTATGGCTACACCTTC. It specifies CASSYGTGSYGYTF.